The 21 T cell receptor beta chains below all came from one sample that was sequenced in a study of T cells in Graves' hyperthyroidism and ophthalmopathy. Authors of the study amplified TCR beta CDR3 regions from RNA transcripts. RT-PCR in the first round (using the HTBI primer set) targeted the TCR CDR3. TCRdb redid the calling of the multiplex PCR reads with MiXCR, one entry per CDR3 protein. The top ten clones hold around 5.4% of a sample with approximately 600,000 distinct CDR3 sequences, approximately 14% of them seen once. The sample consisted of blood. These receptors originate from a woman in her thirties with Graves' hyperthyroidism that later progressed to Graves' ophthalmopathy.

The J gene is TRBJ2-5, the V gene TRBV19; the match to TRBD2 covers 16 bases. The CDR3 covers 17 residues. After removal of 7 bases from V and 2 bases from J, the junction contained 7 bases not matched to a gene. The germline V gene has CDR1 LNHDA and CDR2 SQIVND (reference sequence). CDR3 in DNA: TGTGCCAGTAATACGGGACTAGCGGGAGGGACTCAAGAGACCCAGTACTTC. It is translated as CASNTGLAGGTQETQYF. The variable domain in full, completed from reference TRBV19 and TRBJ2-5, reads DGGITQSPKYLFRKEGQNVTLSCEQNLNHDAMYWYRQDPGQGLRLIYYSQIVNDFQKGDIAEGYSVSREKKESFPLTVTSAQKNPTAFYLCASNTGLAGGTQETQYFGPGTRLLVL.

This chain connects TRBV20-1 to TRBJ1-5; D gene uncertain. The V end lost 3 bases, the J end lost 2 bases, and 5 bases lay between the germline ends. The CDR3 sequence is 12 residues long. In germline, CDR1 is DFQATT, CDR2 SNEGSKA (reference sequence). The CDR3 DNA is TGCAGTGCTAGTCGGGGCAATCAGCCCCAGCATTTT. This codes for CSASRGNQPQHF.

This clonotype was counted many times. The gene calls are TRBV18 and TRBJ1-2; 8 bases are shared with TRBD1. The CDR3 sequence is 15 residues long. After removal of 2 bases from V and 8 bases from J, the junction contained 10 bases not matched to a gene. Per germline, CDR1 KGHSH and CDR2 LQKENI. The CDR3 DNA reads as TGTGCCAGCTCACCAAAGGACAGGGAGTTTGACGGCTACACCTTC. It specifies CASSPKDREFDGYTF.

The table lists this clonotype with a few counts. A much more abundant neighbour one base away suggests this may be a read error. The gene calls are TRBV28 and TRBJ2-3; D gene uncertain. The DNA end lines up better with TRBJ1-5; the J call may be wrong. From germline, CDR1 is MDHEN and CDR2 SYDVKM. The CDR3 length is 18 residues. Here the CDR3 DNA reads TGTGCCAGCAGTTTACCCCGGGGTAGCGGGAGGATCACAGATACGCAGCATTTT. Encoded protein: CASSLPRGSGRITDTQHF.

This clonotype was seen ten or more times. This rearrangement joins TRBV7-2 to TRBJ1-1, with no clear D. Germline CDR1 SGHTA, CDR2 FQGNSA. Deletions cut 0 bases from V and 10 bases from J, with 6 bases between. The CDR3 consists of 11 residues. The DNA for the CDR3 is TGTGCCAGCAGCTTAGCGGATCGAGCTTTCTTT. This encodes CASSLADRAFF. The whole variable domain, remainder taken from reference TRBV7-2 and TRBJ1-1, is GAGVSQSPSNKVTEKGKDVELRCDPISGHTALYWYRQSLGQGLEFLIYFQGNSAPDKSGLPSDRFSAERTGGSVSTLTIQRTQQEDSAVYLCASSLADRAFFGQGTRLTVV.

The table lists this clonotype with a few counts. The V gene is TRBV6-5, the J gene TRBJ2-7; tentatively, D is TRBD2 (5 bases). The germline V and J ends were trimmed by 2 bases and 4 bases, with 21 bases remaining between them. The CDR3 length is 17 residues. CDR1 is MNHEY and CDR2 is SVGAGI in the germline V gene. The CDR3 spells CASSYGVIGLLPYEQYF. CDR3 DNA: TGTGCCAGCAGTTACGGGGTTATTGGACTCCTCCCTTACGAGCAGTACTTC.

This clonotype showed up many times. This sequence joins TRBV7-6 and TRBJ2-2; no firm D call. Deletions cut 6 bases from V and 2 bases from J, with 19 bases between. CDR1 and CDR2 (germline): SGHVS, FNYEAQ. The CDR3 totals 17 residues. The CDR3 here is CASRPRPQDGNTGELFF. The CDR3 DNA reads as TGTGCCAGCAGACCTCGGCCTCAAGACGGTAACACCGGGGAGCTGTTTTTT.

This clonotype has ten or more counts. The chain links TRBV19 to TRBJ1-2; perhaps TRBD1 as D (5 bases). Germline CDR1 is LNHDA and CDR2 is SQIVND (reference sequence). CDR3 length equals 17 residues. The V and J ends lost 4 bases and 4 bases respectively, with 22 bases between them. This chain's CDR3 is CASSRSATGHRTYGYTF. DNA of the CDR3: TGTGCCAGTAGTAGATCGGCAACGGGCCACAGGACCTATGGCTACACCTTC.

This sequence joins TRBV18 and TRBJ2-6, with D uncertain. V was pared by 0 bases and J by 0 bases, with 3 bases between. CDR3 length equals 15 residues. In germline, CDR1 is KGHSH, CDR2 LQKENI. DNA for the CDR3: TGTGCCAGCTCACCACCCCTCTCTGGGGCCAACGTCCTGACTTTC. Protein product: CASSPPLSGANVLTF.

Ten or more counts support this clonotype. V is TRBV6-2 or TRBV6-3 and J is TRBJ2-3; no firm D call. CDR3 length: 16 residues. The germline V gene encodes CDR1 MNHEY and CDR2 SVGEGT. V was pared by 4 bases and J by 0 bases, with 14 bases between. The chain's CDR3 is CASSFTERKSTDTQYF. The DNA of the CDR3 is TGTGCCAGCAGTTTCACGGAACGCAAGAGCACAGATACGCAGTATTTT.

This clonotype was counted many times. The chain joins TRBV12-5 to TRBJ2-1; perhaps TRBD1 as D (6 bases). Germline V lookup: CDR1 LGHNT, CDR2 FRNRAP. This CDR3 is 12 amino acids long. Trimming pared 6 bases from V and 4 bases from J, leaving 7 bases between. The CDR3 DNA reads TGTGCTAGTGGCCAGGGGTACAATGAGCAGTTCTTC. Encoded protein: CASGQGYNEQFF. The whole variable domain, filled in from reference TRBV12-5 and TRBJ2-1, reads DARVTQTPRHKVTEMGQEVTMRCQPILGHNTVFWYRQTMMQGLELLAYFRNRAPLDDSGMPKDRFSAEMPDATLATLKIQPSEPRDSAVYFCASGQGYNEQFFGPGTRLTVL.

In this sample, this clonotype turned up many times. This chain joins TRBV30 and TRBJ1-5; D gene uncertain. The V gene's germline CDR1 is GTSNPN and CDR2 SVGIG (reference sequence). The CDR3 runs 14 residues. The V end was cut by 2 bases, the J end by 1 base, with 9 bases between. CDR3 sequence (DNA): TGTGCCTGGAGTAACGTGGACAGCAATCAGCCCCAGCATTTT. This sequence encodes CAWSNVDSNQPQHF.

This clonotype was seen ten or more times. This rearrangement joins TRBV29-1 to TRBJ1-1; D unclear. V gave up 2 bases and J gave up 0 bases, with 10 bases separating them. The CDR3 totals 14 residues. Germline loops: CDR1 SQVTM, CDR2 ANQGSEA. CDR3 residues: CSVERVSMNTEAFF. The CDR3 nucleotides read TGCAGCGTTGAAAGGGTCAGCATGAACACTGAAGCTTTCTTT.

There are many counts of this clonotype. This rearrangement joins TRBV27 to TRBJ2-7; TRBD2 matches 7 bases. The CDR3 is 15 residues long. V shed 3 bases and J 5 bases; nucleotides not matched to a gene: 10. Germline CDR1 is MNHEY and CDR2 is SMNVEV (reference sequence). This CDR3 is CASSFFRREWNEQYF. The CDR3 DNA reads as TGTGCCAGCAGTTTCTTTCGGCGGGAGTGGAACGAGCAGTACTTC.

This clonotype was found many times. The chain links TRBV6-1 to TRBJ1-1, with D possibly matching TRBD1 (5 bases). The CDR3 spans 12 residues. V lost 10 bases and J 8 bases, leaving 17 bases between the germline ends. CDR1 and CDR2 from the germline V gene are MNHNS and SASEGT. This CDR3 is CATRAEVVEAFF. As DNA, the CDR3 is TGTGCCACCAGGGCGGAGGTGGTCGAAGCTTTCTTT.

This clonotype was recorded at least ten times. The rearrangement links TRBV19 to TRBJ1-1; tentative D call: TRBD1 (6 bases). Germline V CDR1 and CDR2: LNHDA, SQIVND (reference sequence). This CDR3 contains 11 residues. V gave up 9 bases and J gave up 4 bases, with 9 bases separating them. CDR3 sequence reads: CARRGGTEAFF. CDR3 DNA sequence: TGTGCCAGGAGGGGGGGCACTGAAGCTTTCTTT.

In its sample, this clonotype was seen a few times. Here the CDR3 reads CSARERTGWDNEKLFF. Here the CDR3 DNA reads TGCAGTGCTAGAGAGAGGACAGGGTGGGATAATGAAAAACTGTTTTTT. The J gene is TRBJ1-4, the V gene TRBV20-1, with TRBD1 matching 8 bases. CDR1 DFQATT and CDR2 SNEGSKA come from the germline V gene (reference sequence). The CDR3 consists of 16 residues. V trimming: 0 bases; J trimming: 4 bases; junction bases outside the gene matches: 7.

The chain employs TRBV20-1 and TRBJ2-5; unclear D gene. V was clipped by 5 bases and J by 1 base, with 11 bases between them. The V gene's germline CDR1 is DFQATT and CDR2 SNEGSKA (reference sequence). The CDR3 consists of 13 residues. The CDR3: CSAPWPSQETQYF. CDR3 DNA: TGCAGTGCTCCATGGCCGTCCCAAGAGACCCAGTACTTC.

This clonotype has at least ten counts. The chain joins TRBV11-3 to TRBJ1-2; TRBD1 might be the D (6 bases). Germline V CDR1 and CDR2: SGHNT, YENEEA. The CDR3 is made up of 15 amino acids. Trimming shortened V by 2 bases and J by 2 bases, and 12 bases separated the two germline ends. The CDR3 DNA reads as TGTGCCAGCAGCTTATGGGCAGGGGAAAACTATGGCTACACCTTC. Translating it yields CASSLWAGENYGYTF.

This sequence joins TRBV20-1 and TRBJ2-7, with a weak D call TRBD2 (7 bases). The germline V gene has CDR1 DFQATT and CDR2 SNEGSKA (reference sequence). V lost 0 bases and J 3 bases, leaving 15 bases between the germline ends. This CDR3 has 15 residues. In DNA, the CDR3 is TGCAGTGCTAGAGATCTGGGAGGGGGGGTCTACGAGCAGTACTTC. This encodes CSARDLGGGVYEQYF.

J is TRBJ1-4 and V is TRBV10-3, with D maybe TRBD1 (6 bases). The V and J ends lost 4 bases and 7 bases respectively, with 10 bases between them. The germline V gene has CDR1 ENHRY and CDR2 SYGVKD. The CDR3 spans 13 residues. In DNA, the CDR3 is TGTGCCATCAGTGCTGGGGGCTTTGAAAAACTGTTTTTT. It yields the protein CAISAGGFEKLFF.